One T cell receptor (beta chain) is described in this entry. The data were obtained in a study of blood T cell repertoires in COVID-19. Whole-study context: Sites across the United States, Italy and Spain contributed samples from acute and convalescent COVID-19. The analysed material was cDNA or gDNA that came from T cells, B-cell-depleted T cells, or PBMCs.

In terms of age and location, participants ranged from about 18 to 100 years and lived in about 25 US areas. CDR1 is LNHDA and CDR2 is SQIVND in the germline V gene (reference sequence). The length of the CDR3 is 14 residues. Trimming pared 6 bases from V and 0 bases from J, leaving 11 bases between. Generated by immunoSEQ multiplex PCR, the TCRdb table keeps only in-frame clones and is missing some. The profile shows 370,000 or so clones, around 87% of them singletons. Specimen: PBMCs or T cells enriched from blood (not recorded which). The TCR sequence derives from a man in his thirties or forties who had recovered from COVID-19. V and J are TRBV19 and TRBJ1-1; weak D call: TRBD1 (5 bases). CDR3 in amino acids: CASSYGHMNTEAFF. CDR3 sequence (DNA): TGTGCCAGTAGCTATGGACATATGAACACTGAAGCTTTCTTT.